These 19 T cell receptor beta chains came from one sample sequenced in a study of cytomegalovirus exposure and HLA in healthy donors. The primer mix had 60 Vbeta and 13 Jbeta primers. TCRdb's table, derived via immunoSEQ multiplex PCR, lists solely in-frame clones and lacks some. The data hold about 98,000 clones, with about 81% observed a single time. The sequenced sample was PBMCs. Every receptor here comes from a man aged 35 to 55 in good health and CMV-seronegative.

The V call is TRBV7-9, the J call TRBJ2-5; 7 nucleotides align to TRBD2. Germline trimming cut 6 bases from V and 4 bases from J; bases unmatched to any gene: 8. The CDR3 runs to 14 residues. Per the germline V gene, CDR1 is SEHNR and CDR2 is FQNEAQ (reference sequence). The CDR3 spells CASSQSLAIETQYF. CDR3 DNA: TGTGCCAGCAGTCAATCACTAGCGATAGAGACCCAGTACTTC.

The chain is built from TRBV6-5 and TRBJ1-5; tentatively, D is TRBD1 (5 bases). The V and J ends lost 6 bases and 0 bases respectively, with 12 bases between them. CDR3 length: 15 residues. Germline V gene data show CDR1 as MNHEY and CDR2 as SVGAGI. CDR3 nucleotide sequence: TGTGCCAGCAGCCCTGGGGCAGCTAGCAATCAGCCCCAGCATTTT. It is translated as CASSPGAASNQPQHF.

V gene TRBV30 combines with J gene TRBJ1-5, with 7 bases aligning to TRBD1. J was trimmed by 4 bases and V by 4 bases; bases with no gene match: 19. The germline V gene has CDR1 GTSNPN and CDR2 SVGIG (reference sequence). This CDR3 is 18 amino acids long. This CDR3 is CAWKGGLGTLVGNQPQHF. The CDR3, as DNA: TGTGCCTGGAAAGGGGGCCTAGGGACTTTGGTGGGGAATCAGCCCCAGCATTTT.

The count of this clone is one. The chain couples TRBV27 to TRBJ1-1; 8 nucleotides line up with TRBD1. Germline V CDR1 and CDR2: MNHEY, SMNVEV (reference sequence). V dropped 0 bases and J dropped 0; count of bases not matched to a gene: 18. The CDR3 is made up of 21 amino acids. The CDR3 DNA is TGTGCCAGCAGTTTATCCGCCAGGACAGGGATTTCGAGGGGATTGAACACTGAAGCTTTCTTT. It yields the protein CASSLSARTGISRGLNTEAFF.

Only one count was recorded for this clone. V usage is TRBV10-3 and J usage is TRBJ1-5; 8 positions agree with TRBD1. CDR1 ENHRY and CDR2 SYGVKD come from the germline V gene. The V gene end was trimmed by 8 bases and the J gene end by 7 bases; junction bases not matched to a gene: 7. This CDR3 comprises 13 residues. The CDR3 loop is CAIGAGGAQPQHF. As DNA, the CDR3 is TGTGCCATCGGGGCAGGGGGCGCGCAGCCCCAGCATTTT.

This clone appeared once. The chain carries TRBV7-2 and TRBJ2-5; 7 bases agree with TRBD1. This CDR3 has 16 residues. Trimming cost V 0 bases and J 1 base; bases outside gene matches: 5. Looked up from germline, CDR1 is SGHTA and CDR2 is FQGNSA. This CDR3 is CASSLAVQGFQETQYF. DNA of the CDR3: TGTGCCAGCAGCTTAGCCGTACAGGGGTTCCAAGAGACCCAGTACTTC.

The chain is built from TRBV27 and TRBJ1-4, with D tentatively TRBD1 (5 bases). The CDR3 has 17 residues. Germline values: CDR1 MNHEY, CDR2 SMNVEV (reference sequence). Trimming removed 9 bases from V and 3 bases from J, with 23 bases in between. CDR3 in DNA: TGTGCCAGTGGGAGGCAGGGTATGAGACCTTCTAATGAAAAACTGTTTTTT. Translating it yields CASGRQGMRPSNEKLFF.

The genes are TRBV5-6 and TRBJ2-5; 10 positions match TRBD2. V was clipped by 4 bases and J by 5 bases; unmatched bases: 2. Germline V gene data show CDR1 as SGHDT and CDR2 as YYEEEE. The CDR3 spans 13 residues. The CDR3 DNA reads as TGTGCCAGCAGCCTGGGACTAGCGGAGACCCAGTACTTC. This codes for CASSLGLAETQYF.

The chain carries TRBV7-2 and TRBJ2-5, with no clear D. The germline V gene encodes CDR1 SGHTA and CDR2 FQGNSA. CDR3 length: 12 amino acids. Between the trimmed V and J ends, which lost 5 bases and 9 bases, there was a span of 13 bases. CDR3 amino acids: CASSPTGTAQYF. The CDR3 DNA is TGTGCCAGCAGCCCGACGGGTACGGCCCAGTACTTC. Full variable domain (remainder filled in from reference TRBV7-2 and TRBJ2-5): GAGVSQSPSNKVTEKGKDVELRCDPISGHTALYWYRQSLGQGLEFLIYFQGNSAPDKSGLPSDRFSAERTGGSVSTLTIQRTQQEDSAVYLCASSPTGTAQYFGPGTRLLVL.

CDR3 nucleotides: TGTGCCTGGAGTCTCGGGACACTCTACGAGCAGTACTTC. It encodes CAWSLGTLYEQYF. The rearrangement links TRBV30 to TRBJ2-7, with TRBD1 as a possible D gene (6 bases). V was shortened by 2 bases and J by 3 bases, with 11 bases between the two germline ends. The germline V gene has CDR1 GTSNPN and CDR2 SVGIG (reference sequence). The CDR3 has 13 residues.

V usage is TRBV11-2 and J usage is TRBJ1-1; D gene uncertain. The germline V gene encodes CDR1 SGHAT and CDR2 FQNNGV. Trimming removed 7 bases at V and 0 bases at J, with 24 bases between. This CDR3 spans 18 amino acids. CDR3 region: CASTPPRESALMNTEAFF. CDR3 nucleotide sequence: TGTGCCAGCACTCCCCCGAGGGAAAGTGCGCTTATGAACACTGAAGCTTTCTTT.

This clone was seen just once. The V call is TRBV4-1, the J call TRBJ1-5, with TRBD1 identical over 8 bases. This CDR3 spans 15 amino acids. With V trimmed by 4 bases and J by 0 bases, 2 bases remained unmatched. Germline CDR1 is MGHRA and CDR2 is YSYEKL. The CDR3 DNA sequence: TGCGCCAGCAGCCCGGGGACAGGTAGCAATCAGCCCCAGCATTTT. Translating gives CASSPGTGSNQPQHF.

The V call is TRBV6-6, the J call TRBJ2-1, with D possibly matching TRBD1 (5 bases). CDR1 MNHNY and CDR2 SVGAGI come from the germline V gene (reference sequence). Trimming shortened V by 8 bases and J by 4 bases, and 15 bases separated the two germline ends. CDR3 length: 14 amino acids. The CDR3 nucleotides read TGTGCCAGCGGAGAGCAGGGTCCGTACAATGAGCAGTTCTTC. It yields the protein CASGEQGPYNEQFF.

The gene calls are TRBV4-2 and TRBJ1-1; tentatively, D is TRBD1 (5 bases). Trimming removed 5 bases from V and 5 bases from J, with 18 bases in between. From germline, CDR1 is LGHNA and CDR2 YNFKEQ. This CDR3 spans 15 amino acids. The CDR3 reads CASSAQISRGTEAFF. In nucleotides, the CDR3 is TGTGCCAGCAGCGCACAAATAAGTAGGGGTACTGAAGCTTTCTTT.

The V gene is TRBV7-2, the J gene TRBJ1-2; no definite D call. In germline, CDR1 is SGHTA, CDR2 FQGNSA. V was shortened by 5 bases and J by 5 bases, with 18 bases between the two germline ends. The CDR3 contains 15 residues. The CDR3 bases are TGTGCCAGCAGCGACATAGGATTCCGTCATTATGGCTACACCTTC. Protein product: CASSDIGFRHYGYTF. The full variable domain, completed using reference TRBV7-2 and TRBJ1-2, is GAGVSQSPSNKVTEKGKDVELRCDPISGHTALYWYRQSLGQGLEFLIYFQGNSAPDKSGLPSDRFSAERTGGSVSTLTIQRTQQEDSAVYLCASSDIGFRHYGYTFGSGTRLTVV.

CDR3 residues: CASSELRQSQAFF. CDR3 bases: TGTGCCAGCAGCGAACTGCGACAGTCCCAAGCTTTCTTT. V gene TRBV6-6 combines with J gene TRBJ1-1; possibly TRBD1 for D (5 bases). Trimming shortened V by 6 bases and J by 9 bases, and 17 bases separated the two germline ends. Germline CDR1 and CDR2: MNHNY and SVGAGI (reference sequence). CDR3 length: 13 amino acids.

This clone was recorded once. This chain joins TRBV7-9 and TRBJ2-1; the D gene is possibly TRBD1 (6 bases). The CDR3 spans 13 residues. Trimming took off 2 bases at V and 10 bases at J, with 12 bases between the two ends. CDR1 is SEHNR, CDR2 FQNEAQ, per germline (reference sequence). Here the CDR3 reads CASSLSDSGEQFF. The CDR3 DNA follows: TGTGCCAGCAGCTTATCGGACAGTGGGGAGCAGTTCTTC. The variable domain in full, completed from reference TRBV7-9 and TRBJ2-1, reads DTGVSQNPRHKITKRGQNVTFRCDPISEHNRLYWYRQTLGQGPEFLTYFQNEAQLEKSRLLSDRFSAERPKGSFSTLEIQRTEQGDSAMYLCASSLSDSGEQFFGPGTRLTVL.

The chain combines TRBV6-6 with TRBJ1-2; 8 positions agree with TRBD1. This CDR3 spans 16 amino acids. Trimming at V came to 2 bases and at J to 6 bases, leaving 11 bases not matched to a gene. Germline V CDR1 and CDR2: MNHNY, SVGAGI (reference sequence). The CDR3 DNA sequence: TGTGCCAGCAGTTACAGGGGGCGGCCACAGGGGGATGGCTACACCTTC. This codes for CASSYRGRPQGDGYTF.

In this sample, this clone turned up a few times. The chain is built from TRBV29-1 and TRBJ2-2, with TRBD1 matching 11 bases. Germline CDR1 and CDR2: SQVTM and ANQGSEA. V trimming: 7 bases; J trimming: 5 bases; junction bases outside the gene matches: 12. The CDR3 covers 16 residues. CDR3 sequence reads: CSATKRTGGATGELFF. Written as DNA, the CDR3 is TGCAGCGCCACCAAACGGACAGGGGGCGCGACCGGGGAGCTGTTTTTT.